A selection of T cell receptor beta chains follows, all from one sample in a study of blood T cells in healthy people across ages. MiXCR, run by TCRdb on the 5' RACE reads, gives a single entry per CDR3 protein. The table includes approximately 1.5 million distinct CDR3 sequences, about 31% detected once. The sequenced sample was blood. The origin of the receptors is a woman aged 25 to 45 in good health. The CDR3 runs from the conserved cysteine through the conserved F or W. Fields, in order: clone size, J gene, V gene, D gene, CDR3 protein, CDR3 DNA. D genes are given only for firm matches. Where a row states a size, it is once, few, many or the class of an expanded clone; other rows omit it.

clone size: NA; J gene: TRBJ2-1; V gene: TRBV27; D gene: TRBD1; CDR3 protein: CASMGQGALNNEQFF; CDR3 DNA: TGTGCCAGCATGGGACAGGGGGCGCTGAACAATGAGCAGTTCTTC
clone size: NA; J gene: TRBJ2-1; V gene: TRBV12-3/TRBV12-4; D gene: NA; CDR3 protein: CASSFGGPSYNEQFF; CDR3 DNA: TGTGCCAGCAGTTTTGGGGGGCCTAGCTACAATGAGCAGTTCTTC
clone size: NA; J gene: TRBJ1-2; V gene: TRBV28; D gene: NA; CDR3 protein: CASANRRGYTF; CDR3 DNA: TGTGCCAGCGCCAACCGGCGTGGCTACACCTTC
clone size: few; J gene: TRBJ1-1; V gene: TRBV7-2; D gene: TRBD1; CDR3 protein: CASSLGPGTKQGTEAFF; CDR3 DNA: TGTGCCAGCAGCTTAGGACCCGGGACAAAACAGGGGACTGAAGCTTTCTTT
clone size: NA; J gene: TRBJ2-1; V gene: TRBV6-5; D gene: TRBD2; CDR3 protein: CASSHLAGGSDEQFF; CDR3 DNA: TGTGCCAGCAGCCATCTAGCGGGAGGGTCGGATGAGCAGTTCTTC
clone size: NA; J gene: TRBJ1-5; V gene: TRBV27; D gene: TRBD1; CDR3 protein: CANRGTGVSNQPQHF; CDR3 DNA: TGTGCCAACAGGGGGACAGGGGTTAGCAATCAGCCCCAGCATTTT
clone size: NA; J gene: TRBJ2-3; V gene: TRBV7-3; D gene: NA; CDR3 protein: CASSSPQRGTDTQYF; CDR3 DNA: TGTGCCAGCAGCTCCCCCCAGCGGGGCACAGATACGCAGTATTTT
clone size: NA; J gene: TRBJ2-2; V gene: TRBV29-1; D gene: NA; CDR3 protein: CSGIQGGLTGELFF; CDR3 DNA: TGCAGCGGAATACAGGGTGGGCTCACCGGGGAGCTGTTTTTT
clone size: few; J gene: TRBJ2-1; V gene: TRBV11-2; D gene: NA; CDR3 protein: CASTPQLDYNEQFF; CDR3 DNA: TGTGCCAGCACCCCGCAGCTAGATTACAATGAGCAGTTCTTC
clone size: few; J gene: TRBJ1-1; V gene: TRBV7-3; D gene: TRBD1; CDR3 protein: CASSLRGQGKTEAFF; CDR3 DNA: TGTGCCAGCAGCTTAAGAGGACAGGGTAAAACTGAAGCTTTCTTT
clone size: NA; J gene: TRBJ2-3; V gene: TRBV2; D gene: NA; CDR3 protein: CASSGESNTQYF; CDR3 DNA: TGTGCCAGTAGTGGGGAGTCGAATACGCAGTATTTT
clone size: NA; J gene: TRBJ2-5; V gene: TRBV7-8; D gene: NA; CDR3 protein: CASSLGLTGETQYF; CDR3 DNA: TGTGCCAGCAGCCTGGGATTAACGGGAGAGACCCAGTACTTC
clone size: many; J gene: TRBJ2-5; V gene: TRBV5-6; D gene: NA; CDR3 protein: CASRGLEETQYF; CDR3 DNA: TGTGCCAGCAGGGGACTCGAGGAGACCCAGTACTTC
clone size: NA; J gene: TRBJ1-4; V gene: TRBV20-1; D gene: NA; CDR3 protein: CSASAGSSEKLFF; CDR3 DNA: TGCAGTGCTAGCGCGGGCAGTTCGGAAAAACTGTTTTTT
clone size: few; J gene: TRBJ2-3; V gene: TRBV28; D gene: NA; CDR3 protein: CASLGRAVDTQYF; CDR3 DNA: TGTGCCAGCCTAGGAAGAGCGGTTGATACGCAGTATTTT
clone size: many; J gene: TRBJ2-5; V gene: TRBV5-5; D gene: TRBD1; CDR3 protein: CASSLQGREGETQYF; CDR3 DNA: TGTGCCAGCAGCTTACAGGGGCGCGAGGGAGAGACCCAGTACTTC
clone size: few; J gene: TRBJ2-1; V gene: TRBV4-1; D gene: TRBD1; CDR3 protein: CASSRGDRSSSYNEQFF; CDR3 DNA: TGCGCCAGCAGCCGAGGGGACAGGTCTAGCTCCTACAATGAGCAGTTCTTC
clone size: few; J gene: TRBJ2-7; V gene: TRBV12-3/TRBV12-4; D gene: NA; CDR3 protein: CASSQVDTWGRYEQYF; CDR3 DNA: TGTGCCAGTTCGCAGGTGGATACATGGGGCCGCTACGAGCAGTACTTC
clone size: few; J gene: TRBJ2-5; V gene: TRBV7-6; D gene: NA; CDR3 protein: CASSPAGLGQETQYF; CDR3 DNA: TGTGCCAGCAGCCCGGCAGGACTCGGCCAAGAGACCCAGTACTTC
clone size: few; J gene: TRBJ2-7; V gene: TRBV20-1; D gene: NA; CDR3 protein: CSVSGTATYEQYF; CDR3 DNA: TGCAGTGTGTCCGGGACGGCCACCTACGAGCAGTACTTC
clone size: few; J gene: TRBJ2-7; V gene: TRBV29-1; D gene: TRBD2; CDR3 protein: CSVEVLGGRDYEQYF; CDR3 DNA: TGCAGCGTTGAGGTTTTGGGCGGGAGGGACTACGAGCAGTACTTC
clone size: many; J gene: TRBJ2-7; V gene: TRBV7-2; D gene: TRBD2; CDR3 protein: CASRPREGHYEQYF; CDR3 DNA: TGTGCCAGCAGGCCCCGGGAGGGCCACTACGAGCAGTACTTC
clone size: NA; J gene: TRBJ2-3; V gene: TRBV12-3/TRBV12-4; D gene: TRBD2; CDR3 protein: CASRRLAGGRGTDTEYF; CDR3 DNA: TGTGCCAGCAGGCGACTAGCGGGGGGCCGGGGCACAGATACGGAGTATTTT
clone size: NA; J gene: TRBJ1-1; V gene: TRBV29-1; D gene: NA; CDR3 protein: CSAREGGLSAFF; CDR3 DNA: TGCAGCGCAAGGGAGGGCGGGCTCTCAGCTTTCTTT
clone size: NA; J gene: TRBJ2-7; V gene: TRBV5-4; D gene: NA; CDR3 protein: CASSPARRGYEQYF; CDR3 DNA: TGTGCCAGCAGCCCGGCTAGGCGGGGCTACGAGCAGTACTTC
clone size: few; J gene: TRBJ2-3; V gene: TRBV7-2; D gene: TRBD2; CDR3 protein: CASARGRGGFTDTQYF; CDR3 DNA: TGTGCCAGCGCCCGGGGGCGGGGGGGCTTCACAGATACGCAGTATTTT
clone size: NA; J gene: TRBJ1-5; V gene: TRBV20-1; D gene: NA; CDR3 protein: CSAPGDSDNQPQHF; CDR3 DNA: TGCAGTGCCCCTGGGGACTCTGACAATCAGCCCCAGCATTTT
clone size: few; J gene: TRBJ2-3; V gene: TRBV4-1; D gene: TRBD2; CDR3 protein: CASSHRTSGGDTDTQYF; CDR3 DNA: TGCGCCAGCAGCCACCGGACTAGCGGGGGAGACACAGATACGCAGTATTTT
clone size: NA; J gene: TRBJ2-3; V gene: TRBV20-1; D gene: TRBD2; CDR3 protein: CSANGKVSGRAPDTQYF; CDR3 DNA: TGCAGTGCTAATGGAAAAGTGAGCGGGAGGGCCCCAGATACGCAGTATTTT
clone size: few; J gene: TRBJ2-5; V gene: TRBV4-2; D gene: TRBD2; CDR3 protein: CASSQGTGGAETQYF; CDR3 DNA: TGTGCCAGCAGCCAAGGAACGGGGGGAGCCGAGACCCAGTACTTC
clone size: NA; J gene: TRBJ2-6; V gene: TRBV20-1; D gene: TRBD2; CDR3 protein: CSARPRTGGTGANVLTF; CDR3 DNA: TGCAGTGCTAGACCAAGGACGGGAGGAACTGGGGCCAACGTCCTGACTTTC
clone size: few; J gene: TRBJ2-3; V gene: TRBV7-8; D gene: NA; CDR3 protein: CASSSDGRVEDTQYF; CDR3 DNA: TGTGCCAGCAGCTCGGACGGCAGGGTTGAAGATACGCAGTATTTT
clone size: NA; J gene: TRBJ1-5; V gene: TRBV29-1; D gene: NA; CDR3 protein: CSVWALGQPQHF; CDR3 DNA: TGCAGCGTTTGGGCGTTGGGTCAGCCCCAGCATTTT
clone size: NA; J gene: TRBJ2-1; V gene: TRBV9; D gene: NA; CDR3 protein: CASSEGKGRGGNEQFF; CDR3 DNA: TGTGCCAGCAGCGAGGGAAAGGGCAGGGGAGGCAATGAGCAGTTCTTC
clone size: many; J gene: TRBJ2-7; V gene: TRBV4-2; D gene: NA; CDR3 protein: CASSQREAYEQYF; CDR3 DNA: TGTGCCAGCAGCCAGCGGGAAGCCTACGAGCAGTACTTC
clone size: once; J gene: TRBJ1-4; V gene: TRBV28; D gene: NA; CDR3 protein: CASTWGEKLFF; CDR3 DNA: TGTGCCAGCACCTGGGGTGAAAAACTGTTTTTT